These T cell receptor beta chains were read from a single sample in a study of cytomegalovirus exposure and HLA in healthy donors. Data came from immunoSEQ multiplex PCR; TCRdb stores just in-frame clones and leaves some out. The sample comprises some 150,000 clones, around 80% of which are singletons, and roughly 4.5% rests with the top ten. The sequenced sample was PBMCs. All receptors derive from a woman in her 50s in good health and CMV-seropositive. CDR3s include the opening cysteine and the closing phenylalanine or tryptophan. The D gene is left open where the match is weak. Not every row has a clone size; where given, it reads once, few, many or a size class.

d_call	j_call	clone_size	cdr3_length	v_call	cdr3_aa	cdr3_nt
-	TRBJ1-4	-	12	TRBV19	CASGTLEEKLFF	TGTGCCAGCGGGACACTAGAGGAAAAACTGTTTTTT
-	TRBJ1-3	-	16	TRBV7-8	CASSPRRGAFGNTIYF	TGTGCCAGCAGCCCCCGTAGGGGCGCCTTTGGAAACACCATATATTTT
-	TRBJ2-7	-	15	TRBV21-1	CASSKVASVSYEQYF	TGTGCCAGCAGCAAAGTGGCCAGTGTATCCTACGAGCAGTACTTC
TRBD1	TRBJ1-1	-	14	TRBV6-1	CASNIGGVATEAFF	TGTGCCAGCAACATAGGGGGCGTGGCCACTGAAGCTTTCTTT
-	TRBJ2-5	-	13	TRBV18	CASSPTRQETQYF	TGTGCCAGCTCCCCCACGCGTCAAGAGACCCAGTACTTC
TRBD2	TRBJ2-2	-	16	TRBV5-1	CASSWSPGLAAGELFF	TGCGCCAGCAGCTGGAGCCCGGGACTAGCGGCTGGGGAGCTGTTTTTT
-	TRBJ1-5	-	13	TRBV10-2	CASSTESNQPQHF	TGCGCCAGCAGTACGGAGAGCAATCAGCCCCAGCATTTT
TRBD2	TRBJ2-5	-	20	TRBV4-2	CASSQEGTSGGPEYQETQYF	TGTGCCAGCAGCCAAGAGGGGACTAGCGGGGGGCCTGAGTACCAAGAGACCCAGTACTTC
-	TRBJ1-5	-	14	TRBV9	CASSVDGANQPQHF	TGTGCCAGCAGCGTAGATGGGGCCAATCAGCCCCAGCATTTT
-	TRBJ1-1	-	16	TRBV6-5	CASSYSTGRGGFGAFF	TGTGCCAGCAGTTACTCAACCGGCAGGGGCGGATTTGGAGCTTTCTTT
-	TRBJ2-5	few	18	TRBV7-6	CASSSLRAPGPLQETQYF	TGTGCCAGCAGCTCCCTGCGGGCCCCCGGCCCACTCCAAGAGACCCAGTACTTC
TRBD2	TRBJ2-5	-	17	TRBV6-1	CASSEGLGLAGSETQYF	TGTGCCAGCAGTGAAGGGTTGGGACTAGCGGGATCAGAGACCCAGTACTTC
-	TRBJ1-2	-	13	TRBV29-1	CSTTEGSGYGYTF	TGCAGCACCACAGAAGGTAGCGGGTATGGCTACACCTTC
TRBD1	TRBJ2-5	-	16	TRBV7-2	CASSTAFGTGQETQYF	TGTGCCAGCAGCACAGCCTTTGGGACAGGGCAAGAGACCCAGTACTTC
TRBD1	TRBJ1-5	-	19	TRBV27	CASSLWARGLGAEGQPQHF	TGTGCCAGCAGTTTATGGGCCAGGGGGCTAGGGGCGGAGGGTCAGCCCCAGCATTTT
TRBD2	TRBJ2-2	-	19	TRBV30	CAWTKYQGTSGGYHGELFF	TGTGCCTGGACTAAATACCAGGGGACTAGCGGGGGATATCACGGGGAGCTGTTTTTT
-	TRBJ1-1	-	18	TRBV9	CASSVDPRETTGRTEAFF	TGTGCCAGCAGCGTAGACCCTAGAGAGACTACGGGTCGGACTGAAGCTTTCTTT
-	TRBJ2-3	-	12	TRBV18	CASSPRGDTQYF	TGTGCCAGCTCACCACGAGGGGATACGCAGTATTTT
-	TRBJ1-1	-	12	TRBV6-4	CASRVEVGRAFF	TGTGCCAGCCGGGTTGAGGTTGGTCGAGCTTTCTTT
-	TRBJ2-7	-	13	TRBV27	CASSWGPHYEQYF	TGTGCCAGCAGTTGGGGGCCCCACTACGAGCAGTACTTC
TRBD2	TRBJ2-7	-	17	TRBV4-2	CASSHKKMGGGSYEQYF	TGTGCCAGCAGCCATAAAAAGATGGGGGGGGGATCGTACGAGCAGTACTTC
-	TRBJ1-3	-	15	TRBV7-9	CAVSIGELLGNTIYF	TGTGCCGTCTCCATCGGGGAGCTCCTTGGAAACACCATATATTTT
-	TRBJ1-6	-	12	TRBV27	CASSLSRAPLHF	TGTGCCAGCAGTTTATCGAGGGCACCCCTCCACTTT
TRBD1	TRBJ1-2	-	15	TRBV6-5	CASSLRQGNNYGYTF	TGTGCCAGCAGCCTAAGACAGGGGAATAACTATGGCTACACCTTC
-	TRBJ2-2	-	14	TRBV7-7	CASSLSEVTGELFF	TGTGCTAGCAGCTTGAGCGAGGTCACCGGGGAGCTGTTTTTT
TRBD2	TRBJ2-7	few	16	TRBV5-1	CASSATSGGALYEQYF	TGCGCCAGCAGCGCGACTAGCGGGGGGGCCCTGTACGAGCAGTACTTC
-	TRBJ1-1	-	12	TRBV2	CASSERGEEAFF	TGTGCCAGCAGTGAGAGAGGCGAAGAAGCTTTCTTT
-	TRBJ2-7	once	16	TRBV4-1	CASSVQGHPLSYEQYF	TGCGCCAGCAGCGTACAGGGACACCCTCTCTCCTACGAGCAGTACTTC
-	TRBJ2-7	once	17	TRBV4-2	CASSQPPGTTSSYEQYF	TGTGCCAGCAGCCAACCACCCGGGACAACGAGCTCCTACGAGCAGTACTTC
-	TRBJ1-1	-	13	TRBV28	CASSVWEGEEAFF	TGTGCCAGCAGCGTATGGGAGGGTGAAGAAGCTTTCTTT
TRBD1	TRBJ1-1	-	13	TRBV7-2	CASSFDRGAEAFF	TGTGCCAGCAGCTTCGACAGGGGGGCGGAAGCTTTCTTT
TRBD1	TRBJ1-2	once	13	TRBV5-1	CASSSTGDYGYTF	TGCGCCAGCAGCTCGACAGGGGACTATGGCTACACCTTC
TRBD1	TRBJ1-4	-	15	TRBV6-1	CASTKNRGTNEKLFF	TGTGCCAGCACCAAAAACAGGGGAACTAATGAAAAACTGTTTTTT
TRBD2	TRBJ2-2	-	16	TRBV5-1	CASSLTSGRNTGELFF	TGCGCCAGCAGCCTAACTAGCGGAAGGAACACCGGGGAGCTGTTTTTT
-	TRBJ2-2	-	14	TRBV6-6	CASSPIRGAGELFF	TGTGCCAGCAGCCCCATCAGGGGGGCCGGGGAGCTGTTTTTT
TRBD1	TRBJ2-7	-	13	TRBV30	CAWSSDRGYEQYF	TGTGCCTGGAGTTCCGACAGGGGCTACGAGCAGTACTTC
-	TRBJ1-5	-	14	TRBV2	CASSEHRRDQPQHF	TGTGCCAGCAGTGAACACAGGAGAGATCAGCCCCAGCATTTT
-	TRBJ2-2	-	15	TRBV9	CASSPLASRTGELFF	TGTGCCAGCAGCCCGCTAGCTTCGAGGACCGGGGAGCTGTTTTTT
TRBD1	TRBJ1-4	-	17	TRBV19	CASTRTGGVATNEKLFF	TGTGCCAGTACGAGGACAGGAGGAGTTGCAACTAATGAAAAACTGTTTTTT
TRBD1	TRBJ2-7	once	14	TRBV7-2	CASIPGTGTYEQYF	TGTGCCAGCATCCCCGGGACAGGGACCTACGAGCAGTACTTC
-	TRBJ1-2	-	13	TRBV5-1	CASSPDRSRGYTF	TGCGCCAGCAGCCCCGACAGGTCAAGGGGCTACACCTTC
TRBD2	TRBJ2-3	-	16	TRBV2	CASTLAGAYLTDTQYF	TGTGCCAGCACTCTAGCGGGGGCCTACCTCACAGATACGCAGTATTTT
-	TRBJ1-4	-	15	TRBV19	CASSSWTATNEKLFF	TGTGCCAGTAGTTCCTGGACAGCAACTAATGAAAAACTGTTTTTT
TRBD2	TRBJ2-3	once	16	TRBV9	CASSLLAGLGTDTQYF	TGTGCCAGCAGCTTATTAGCGGGGCTCGGCACAGATACGCAGTATTTT
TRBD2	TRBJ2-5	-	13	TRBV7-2	CASRPTSAETQYF	TGTGCCAGCAGGCCCACTAGCGCGGAGACCCAGTACTTC
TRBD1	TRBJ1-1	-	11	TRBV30	CVGQADTEAFF	TGTGTTGGACAGGCCGACACTGAAGCTTTCTTT
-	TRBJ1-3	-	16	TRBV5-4	CASSRGGGAPGNTIYF	TGTGCCAGCAGCCGCGGAGGGGGGGCGCCGGGAAACACCATATATTTT
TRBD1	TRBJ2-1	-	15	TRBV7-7	CASSPTGAFYNEQFF	TGTGCTAGCAGCCCCACAGGGGCTTTCTACAATGAGCAGTTCTTC